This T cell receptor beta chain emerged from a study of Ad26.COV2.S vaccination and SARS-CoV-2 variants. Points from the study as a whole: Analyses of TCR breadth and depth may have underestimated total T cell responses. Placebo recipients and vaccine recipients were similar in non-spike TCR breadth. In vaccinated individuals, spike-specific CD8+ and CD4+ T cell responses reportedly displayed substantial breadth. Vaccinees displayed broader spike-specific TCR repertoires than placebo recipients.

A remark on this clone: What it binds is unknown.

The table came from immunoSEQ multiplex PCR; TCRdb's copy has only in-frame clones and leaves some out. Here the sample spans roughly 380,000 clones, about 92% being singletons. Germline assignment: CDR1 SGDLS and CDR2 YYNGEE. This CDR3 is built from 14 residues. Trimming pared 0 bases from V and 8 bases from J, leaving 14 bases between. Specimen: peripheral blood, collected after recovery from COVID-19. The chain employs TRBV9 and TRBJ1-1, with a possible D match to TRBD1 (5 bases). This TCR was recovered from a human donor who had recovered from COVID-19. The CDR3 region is CASSVEEDMGEAFF. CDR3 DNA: TGTGCCAGCAGCGTAGAGGAGGACATGGGGGAAGCTTTCTTT.